These T cell receptor beta chains were read from a single sample in a study of cytomegalovirus exposure and HLA in healthy donors. Sequencing used immunoSEQ multiplex PCR; TCRdb keeps in-frame clones, though not all of them. This table holds 170,000 or so clones, around 80% found once. The sample comprised PBMCs. These receptors came from a male donor in good health and CMV-seropositive. Both conserved end residues are part of each CDR3. Fields, in order: V gene, D gene, J gene, clone size, CDR3 protein, CDR3 DNA. The D gene is left open where the match is weak. Clone size appears in some rows only: once, few, many, or a class for an expanded clone.

V: TRBV4-1; D: TRBD1; J: TRBJ2-7; size: once; CDR3: CASSPGPGQGSYEQYF; DNA: TGCGCCAGCAGCCCGGGCCCGGGACAGGGGTCCTACGAGCAGTACTTC
V: TRBV11-1; D: NA; J: TRBJ1-2; size: NA; CDR3: CASSARELNYGYTF; DNA: TGTGCCAGCAGTGCCAGGGAACTTAACTATGGCTACACCTTC
V: TRBV6-5; D: NA; J: TRBJ2-2; size: once; CDR3: CASRREGELFF; DNA: TGTGCCAGCAGACGTGAGGGGGAGCTGTTTTTT
V: TRBV30; D: TRBD2; J: TRBJ2-1; size: NA; CDR3: CAWSGGLALSYNEQFF; DNA: TGTGCCTGGAGTGGAGGACTAGCGCTCTCCTACAATGAGCAGTTCTTC
V: TRBV7-8; D: TRBD1; J: TRBJ1-2; size: NA; CDR3: CASRPDRGLDGYTF; DNA: TGTGCCAGCAGGCCGGACAGGGGGCTTGATGGCTACACCTTC
V: TRBV7-7; D: TRBD2; J: TRBJ2-1; size: NA; CDR3: CASRPLAGRGEQFF; DNA: TGTGCTAGCAGGCCACTAGCGGGAAGGGGTGAGCAGTTCTTC
V: TRBV5-1; D: TRBD1; J: TRBJ2-5; size: NA; CDR3: CASSRPDRDGETQYF; DNA: TGCGCCAGCAGCCGTCCGGACAGGGACGGGGAGACCCAGTACTTC
V: TRBV30; D: NA; J: TRBJ2-1; size: few; CDR3: CAFRRAGISYNEQFF; DNA: TGTGCCTTTAGACGGGCGGGGATTAGTTACAATGAGCAGTTCTTC
V: TRBV7-6; D: NA; J: TRBJ2-1; size: NA; CDR3: CASSQDTTRFEQFF; DNA: TGTGCCAGCAGCCAGGACACGACTAGATTTGAGCAGTTCTTC
V: TRBV6-1; D: TRBD2; J: TRBJ2-1; size: once; CDR3: CASSAREQSYNEQFF; DNA: TGTGCCAGCAGTGCGCGGGAGCAGTCCTACAATGAGCAGTTCTTC
V: TRBV2; D: TRBD2; J: TRBJ2-3; size: NA; CDR3: CASSAVGAGVGDRQYF; DNA: TGTGCCAGCAGCGCCGTTGGAGCGGGAGTAGGGGACCGGCAGTATTTT
V: TRBV2; D: NA; J: TRBJ1-1; size: NA; CDR3: CASIRTENTEAFF; DNA: TGTGCCAGCATCAGGACAGAGAACACTGAAGCTTTCTTT
V: TRBV27; D: NA; J: TRBJ2-7; size: once; CDR3: CASRERTTEQYF; DNA: TGTGCCAGCCGCGAACGGACTACGGAGCAGTACTTC
V: TRBV19; D: NA; J: TRBJ1-2; size: NA; CDR3: CASTAPGAGYYGYTF; DNA: TGTGCCAGTACTGCCCCTGGGGCAGGGTACTATGGCTACACCTTC
V: TRBV19; D: NA; J: TRBJ2-7; size: NA; CDR3: CASSIGRGIAYEQYF; DNA: TGTGCCAGTAGTATAGGACGGGGGATTGCCTACGAGCAGTACTTC
V: TRBV28; D: TRBD1; J: TRBJ1-1; size: NA; CDR3: CASISGGKTEAFF; DNA: TGTGCCAGTATCTCAGGGGGCAAGACTGAAGCTTTCTTT
V: TRBV7-9; D: NA; J: TRBJ1-4; size: once; CDR3: CASRGSEKLFF; DNA: TGTGCCAGCAGGGGGAGTGAAAAACTGTTTTTT
V: TRBV5-4; D: NA; J: TRBJ1-1; size: few; CDR3: CASSLAVGANTEAFF; DNA: TGTGCCAGCAGCTTGGCGGTGGGGGCGAACACTGAAGCTTTCTTT
V: TRBV7-8; D: NA; J: TRBJ2-7; size: NA; CDR3: CASRSTRVSSSYEQYF; DNA: TGTGCCAGCAGATCAACTCGGGTTTCGAGCTCCTACGAGCAGTACTTC
V: TRBV7-2; D: NA; J: TRBJ2-3; size: NA; CDR3: CASSSGGLNTQYF; DNA: TGTGCCAGCAGCTCTGGAGGCCTTAATACGCAGTATTTT
V: TRBV10-3; D: NA; J: TRBJ2-2; size: NA; CDR3: CAISAIERELFF; DNA: TGTGCCATCAGTGCTATCGAGAGGGAGCTGTTTTTT
V: TRBV6-5; D: NA; J: TRBJ2-3; size: few; CDR3: CASRSLSGSTDTQYF; DNA: TGTGCCAGCAGGAGTCTGTCAGGGAGCACAGATACGCAGTATTTT
V: TRBV6-4; D: TRBD2; J: TRBJ2-7; size: NA; CDR3: CASSFLAGAGHEQYF; DNA: TGTGCCAGCAGTTTCCTAGCGGGGGCCGGTCACGAGCAGTACTTC
V: TRBV7-9; D: TRBD1; J: TRBJ2-7; size: NA; CDR3: CASSSTGGEQYF; DNA: TGTGCCAGCAGCTCAACAGGGGGCGAGCAGTACTTC
V: TRBV9; D: TRBD2; J: TRBJ2-3; size: NA; CDR3: CASSEETSGELYGTDTQYF; DNA: TGTGCCAGCAGCGAGGAGACTAGCGGGGAACTTTATGGCACAGATACGCAGTATTTT
V: TRBV7-3; D: NA; J: TRBJ2-2; size: few; CDR3: CASSLNSAGELFF; DNA: TGTGCCAGCAGCTTAAATAGCGCCGGGGAGCTGTTTTTT
V: TRBV7-9; D: NA; J: TRBJ1-5; size: NA; CDR3: CASSLGGAGNQPQHF; DNA: TGTGCCAGCAGCTTAGGTGGGGCTGGCAATCAGCCCCAGCATTTT
V: TRBV19; D: NA; J: TRBJ1-5; size: NA; CDR3: CASSIVRIISNQPQHF; DNA: TGTGCCAGTAGTATAGTGAGGATAATTAGCAATCAGCCCCAGCATTTT
V: TRBV19; D: NA; J: TRBJ2-2; size: NA; CDR3: CASSPLPNTGELFF; DNA: TGTGCCAGTAGCCCTCTCCCGAACACCGGGGAGCTGTTTTTT
V: TRBV7-9; D: NA; J: TRBJ1-6; size: NA; CDR3: CASSLGGKGNSPLHF; DNA: TGTGCCAGCAGCTTAGGCGGAAAGGGGAATTCACCCCTCCACTTT
V: TRBV27; D: TRBD2; J: TRBJ2-5; size: NA; CDR3: CASSFLTSGSETQYF; DNA: TGTGCCAGCAGTTTTCTAACTAGCGGGAGTGAGACCCAGTACTTC
V: TRBV9; D: NA; J: TRBJ2-3; size: NA; CDR3: CASSVETEIVNTQYF; DNA: TGTGCCAGCAGCGTAGAGACTGAGATCGTGAATACGCAGTATTTT
V: TRBV19; D: TRBD1; J: TRBJ2-5; size: few; CDR3: CASSIGTGGLETQYF; DNA: TGTGCCAGTAGTATAGGGACAGGGGGCTTAGAGACCCAGTACTTC
V: TRBV30; D: TRBD2; J: TRBJ2-7; size: NA; CDR3: CASTGLGYEQYF; DNA: TGTGCCTCGACGGGACTAGGCTACGAGCAGTACTTC
V: TRBV7-2; D: NA; J: TRBJ2-7; size: NA; CDR3: CASSLSGSAHEQYF; DNA: TGTGCCAGCAGTCTGTCGGGGAGCGCCCATGAGCAGTACTTC
V: TRBV5-1; D: TRBD2; J: TRBJ2-7; size: once; CDR3: CASSPRLADEQYF; DNA: TGCGCCAGCAGCCCCCGACTAGCGGACGAGCAGTACTTC
V: TRBV7-9; D: NA; J: TRBJ2-7; size: NA; CDR3: CASSHGVYEQYF; DNA: TGTGCCAGCAGCCACGGGGTCTACGAGCAGTACTTC
V: TRBV14; D: NA; J: TRBJ1-4; size: NA; CDR3: CASSHSGQANEKLFF; DNA: TGTGCCAGCAGCCATTCAGGTCAGGCTAATGAAAAACTGTTTTTT
V: TRBV27; D: NA; J: TRBJ2-1; size: NA; CDR3: CASSSVLEQFF; DNA: TGTGCCAGCAGTTCGGTTTTGGAGCAGTTCTTC
V: TRBV28; D: NA; J: TRBJ1-2; size: once; CDR3: CASSLSPGTLLVGGYTF; DNA: TGTGCCAGCAGTTTATCACCCGGGACACTGCTTGTGGGTGGCTACACCTTC
V: TRBV27; D: NA; J: TRBJ2-5; size: NA; CDR3: CASSFKRVGAQYF; DNA: TGTGCCAGCAGTTTCAAGCGGGTCGGGGCCCAGTACTTC
V: TRBV7-9; D: NA; J: TRBJ1-4; size: NA; CDR3: CASSPSSDSFREKLFF; DNA: TGTGCCAGCAGCCCTTCATCGGACAGTTTTCGGGAAAAACTGTTTTTT